This T cell receptor beta chain is drawn from a study of technical replicates of blood from a handful of donors. The germline CDR1 and CDR2 sequences are SGDLS and YYNGEE. The CDR3 runs to 13 residues. Trimming removed 3 bases from V and 6 bases from J, with 11 bases in between. Generated by immunoSEQ multiplex PCR, the TCRdb table keeps only in-frame clones and is missing some. Of about 73,000 clones listed, roughly 93% are singletons. This TCR came from a human donor in good health. The sequenced sample consisted of T cells isolated from PBMCs. This sequence joins TRBV9 and TRBJ2-3, with D hard to call. As DNA, the CDR3 is TGTGCCAGCAGCGCCCAGGTTTCCGATACGCAGTATTTT. Its translation: CASSAQVSDTQYF.